Following are 25 T cell receptor beta chains from one sample sequenced in a study of shared clonotypes between healthy human individuals. Assay used: immunoSEQ multiplex PCR; TCRdb lists only in-frame clones, some missing. The sample contains over 1.4 million clones, roughly 96% of which appear only once. The sequenced material came from naive CD4+ T cells sorted from blood. Noted subset: CD45RA+ positively selected. These receptor sequences come from a man aged 30 to 39 in good health.

The V gene is TRBV7-3, the J gene TRBJ2-5; D possibly corresponds to TRBD1 (5 bases). V was pared by 5 bases and J by 4 bases, with 14 bases between. Germline CDR1 and CDR2: SGHTA and FQGTGA. This CDR3 has 14 residues. CDR3 in amino acids: CASSASGSRETQYF. Here the CDR3 DNA reads TGTGCCAGCAGCGCATCAGGGTCAAGAGAGACCCAGTACTTC.

The V gene is TRBV10-1, the J gene TRBJ2-5; 11 positions agree with TRBD1. The CDR3 loop spans 16 amino acids. Losses at the gene ends were 6 bases for V and 3 bases for J; bases not matched to a gene: 9. From germline, CDR1 is WNHNN and CDR2 SYGVQD (reference sequence). The CDR3 sequence: CASSQGQGAGEETQYF. Written as DNA, the CDR3 is TGCGCCAGCAGCCAAGGACAGGGGGCTGGTGAAGAGACCCAGTACTTC.

V usage is TRBV7-9 and J usage is TRBJ2-2; D unclear. V was cut by 6 bases and J by 1 base, with 18 bases left in between. The CDR3 loop spans 17 amino acids. CDR1 is SEHNR and CDR2 is FQNEAQ in the germline V gene (reference sequence). CDR3 amino acids: CASRTSHRHQNTGELFF. CDR3 coding DNA: TGTGCCAGCAGGACCAGCCACAGACATCAGAACACCGGGGAGCTGTTTTTT.

Turning to this clone: Other DNA sequences of this sample code for an identical CDR3. V is TRBV9 and J is TRBJ2-6; no firm D call. V was trimmed by 2 bases and J by 4 bases, leaving 4 bases between them. The CDR3 consists of 13 residues. In germline, CDR1 is SGDLS, CDR2 YYNGEE. Here the CDR3 reads CASSVPGANVLTF. The CDR3, as DNA: TGTGCCAGCAGCGTTCCCGGGGCCAACGTCCTGACTTTC.

This chain uses TRBV27 with TRBJ2-1; 12 positions match TRBD2. Germline V CDR1 and CDR2: MNHEY, SMNVEV (reference sequence). J was trimmed by 8 bases and V by 6 bases; bases with no gene match: 17. The CDR3 is 18 amino acids. The CDR3 region has the DNA TGTGCCAGCAGCTACCTCACACTAGCGGGAGGTTCTAGGGATGAGCAGTTCTTC. This encodes CASSYLTLAGGSRDEQFF.

The V gene is TRBV28, the J gene TRBJ2-3; no firm D call. Trimming removed 2 bases from V and 1 base from J, with 7 bases in between. The CDR3 extends over 14 amino acids. The germline V gene has CDR1 MDHEN and CDR2 SYDVKM. CDR3 loop: CASSLIRRTDTQYF. CDR3 nucleotides: TGTGCCAGCAGTTTAATACGGCGCACAGATACGCAGTATTTT.

The V call is TRBV5-4, the J call TRBJ2-1, with unresolved D. V shed 4 bases and J shed 6 bases, with 14 bases lying between them. There are 14 residues in the CDR3. Per germline, CDR1 SGHNT and CDR2 YYREEE (reference sequence). This CDR3 is CASSRIAQTNEQFF. CDR3 DNA sequence: TGTGCCAGCAGCCGTATTGCTCAGACCAATGAGCAGTTCTTC. The entire variable domain, with the rest obtained from reference TRBV5-4 and TRBJ2-1, is as follows: ETGVTQSPTHLIKTRGQQVTLRCSSQSGHNTVSWYQQALGQGPQFIFQYYREEENGRGNFPPRFSGLQFPNYSSELNVNALELDDSALYLCASSRIAQTNEQFFGPGTRLTVL.

The chain combines TRBV5-1 with TRBJ1-1; 10 bases align to TRBD1. Trimming cost V 0 bases and J 4 bases; bases outside gene matches: 9. This CDR3 is built from 17 residues. The germline V gene encodes CDR1 SGHRS and CDR2 YFSETQ. The DNA for the CDR3 is TGCGCCAGCAGCTTGGAAGGCGGGACAGGGGTTGTCACTGAAGCTTTCTTT. It specifies CASSLEGGTGVVTEAFF.

V usage is TRBV7-2 and J usage is TRBJ1-1; no clear D. Trimming cost V 2 bases and J 3 bases, with 10 bases left between them. Germline-derived CDR1 and CDR2 are SGHTA and FQGNSA. This CDR3 contains 14 residues. The CDR3 DNA is TGTGCCAGCAGCTTACTGGGCGATGACACTGAAGCTTTCTTT. It is translated as CASSLLGDDTEAFF.

This clone was detected once. This chain connects TRBV5-1 to TRBJ2-7; TRBD1 matches at 9 bases. After removal of 4 bases from V and 0 bases from J, the junction contained 2 bases not matched to a gene. Germline V lookup: CDR1 SGHRS, CDR2 YFSETQ. CDR3 size: 14 residues. CDR3 nucleotide sequence: TGCGCCAGCAGCACAGGGGGCGGCTCCTACGAGCAGTACTTC. Translation: CASSTGGGSYEQYF.

The rearrangement uses TRBV5-1 and TRBJ2-7, with D possibly matching TRBD1 (5 bases). The CDR3 spans 12 residues. The ends were cut back, 0 bases at V and 12 bases at J, with 13 bases in the middle. CDR1 is SGHRS, CDR2 YFSETQ, per germline. CDR3 DNA sequence: TGCGCCAGCAGCTTGGACCAGGGATTGCTGTACTTC. This sequence encodes CASSLDQGLLYF.

The CDR3 nucleotides are TGCAGCGTCGCGGCGGGGTCCCACACTGAAGCTTTCTTT. Translating it yields CSVAAGSHTEAFF. The chain carries TRBV29-1 and TRBJ1-1; D is undetermined. CDR3 length equals 13 residues. CDR1 SQVTM and CDR2 ANQGSEA come from the germline V gene. V was cut by 6 bases and J by 3 bases, with 14 bases left in between.

The rearrangement links TRBV6-6 to TRBJ2-1, with D perhaps given as TRBD1 or TRBD2 (5 bases each). CDR1 is MNHNY, CDR2 SVGAGI, per germline (reference sequence). This CDR3 contains 16 residues. The V and J ends lost 7 bases and 8 bases respectively, with 24 bases between them. This CDR3 reads CASKLTRTGGGDEQFF. The DNA of the CDR3 is TGTGCCAGCAAACTTACCCGGACTGGGGGTGGTGATGAGCAGTTCTTC.

The CDR3 loop reads CATRGQGLNYGYTF. In nucleotides, the CDR3 is TGTGCCACTCGGGGACAGGGGCTAAACTATGGCTACACCTTC. The chain carries TRBV28 and TRBJ1-2; 10 bases line up with TRBD1. V gave up 10 bases and J gave up 2 bases; unmatched junction bases: 7. The germline V gene encodes CDR1 MDHEN and CDR2 SYDVKM. The CDR3 runs to 14 residues.

The genes are TRBV7-9 and TRBJ2-1; 8 positions agree with TRBD1. Looked up from germline, CDR1 is SEHNR and CDR2 is FQNEAQ (reference sequence). Losses at the gene ends were 1 base for V and 6 bases for J; bases not matched to a gene: 5. The CDR3 has 15 residues. As DNA, the CDR3 is TGTGCCAGCAGCTTAGGACAGGGGAGAGGCAATGAGCAGTTCTTC. Protein product: CASSLGQGRGNEQFF. The full variable domain, with the rest looked up from reference TRBV7-9 and TRBJ2-1, is DTGVSQNPRHKITKRGQNVTFRCDPISEHNRLYWYRQTLGQGPEFLTYFQNEAQLEKSRLLSDRFSAERPKGSFSTLEIQRTEQGDSAMYLCASSLGQGRGNEQFFGPGTRLTVL.

This sequence joins TRBV11-3 and TRBJ2-3; the D gene is possibly TRBD2 (5 bases). The germline gives CDR1 SGHNT, CDR2 YENEEA. The germline V and J ends were trimmed by 0 bases and 8 bases, with 12 bases remaining between them. The CDR3 is 14 residues long. Here the CDR3 DNA reads TGTGCCAGCAGCTTAGATGGAACTAGTTCTACGCAGTATTTT. It is translated as CASSLDGTSSTQYF.

The V call is TRBV27, the J call TRBJ2-5, with 8 positions matching TRBD1. Trimming removed 4 bases from V and 5 bases from J; junction bases left unmatched: 3. From germline, CDR1 is MNHEY and CDR2 SMNVEV (reference sequence). The CDR3 is 13 residues long. The CDR3 here is CASSSTGAETQYF. In nucleotides, the CDR3 is TGTGCCAGCAGTTCGACAGGGGCGGAGACCCAGTACTTC.

V and J are TRBV28 and TRBJ1-2; D ambiguous. CDR3 length: 14 residues. With 4 bases removed from V and 4 bases from J, the gap between germline ends came to 13 bases. Germline values: CDR1 MDHEN, CDR2 SYDVKM. The CDR3 DNA follows: TGTGCCAGCAGTTCCACGGGGTGGGCCTATGGCTACACCTTC. It codes for CASSSTGWAYGYTF.

V and J are TRBV18 and TRBJ2-3, with TRBD2 matching over 9 bases. CDR1 is KGHSH, CDR2 LQKENI, per germline. After removal of 3 bases from V and 3 bases from J, the junction contained 10 bases not matched to a gene. There are 17 residues in the CDR3. The CDR3 nucleotides are TGTGCCAGCTCACCGCGGGGGGGAGGAGTCCGAACAGATACGCAGTATTTT. Translated, it gives CASSPRGGGVRTDTQYF.

This chain links TRBV7-2 with TRBJ2-7; TRBD2 is a possible D gene (7 bases). CDR3 length: 17 amino acids. Per the germline V gene, CDR1 is SGHTA and CDR2 is FQGNSA. Deletions cut 5 bases from V and 4 bases from J, with 24 bases between. As DNA, the CDR3 is TGTGCCAGCAGCACTGGAGGGGGTCGCGGGAGTCCTTACGAGCAGTACTTC. This encodes CASSTGGGRGSPYEQYF.

The V call is TRBV10-3, the J call TRBJ2-7, with unresolved D. This CDR3 spans 12 amino acids. The germline V gene encodes CDR1 ENHRY and CDR2 SYGVKD. V was clipped by 6 bases and J by 3 bases, with 9 bases between them. CDR3 nucleotide sequence: TGTGCCATCAGAAGCTCCGACTACGAGCAGTACTTC. Its translation is CAIRSSDYEQYF.

Turning to this clone: Within the sample, other DNA sequences also encode this same CDR3. The chain has TRBV28 and TRBJ2-1; D is unclear. Germline CDR1 and CDR2: MDHEN and SYDVKM. V lost 2 bases to trimming and J lost 4 bases, with 6 bases between them. The CDR3 is 13 amino acids. CDR3 nucleotide sequence: TGTGCCAGCAGTTTAGGTCTTTACAATGAGCAGTTCTTC. Its protein product is CASSLGLYNEQFF. Filled out from reference TRBV28 and TRBJ2-1, the complete variable domain reads DVKVTQSSRYLVKRTGEKVFLECVQDMDHENMFWYRQDPGLGLRLIYFSYDVKMKEKGDIPEGYSVSREKKERFSLILESASTNQTSMYLCASSLGLYNEQFFGPGTRLTVL.

As concerns this clone: The same CDR3 can be traced to other DNA sequences in this sample. V is TRBV28 and J is TRBJ1-4, with TRBD1 matching 9 bases. With V trimmed by 2 bases and J by 8 bases, 3 bases remained unmatched. Germline CDR1 reads MDHEN; CDR2 reads SYDVKM. The CDR3 has 14 amino acids. The CDR3 sequence: CASSLGTGNEKLFF. CDR3 bases: TGTGCCAGCAGTTTAGGGACAGGGAACGAAAAACTGTTTTTT.

This clone was seen more than once but under ten times. The identical CDR3 is also encoded by other nucleotide sequences in the sample. The gene calls are TRBV9 and TRBJ2-7, with TRBD2 as a possible D gene (7 bases). From germline, CDR1 is SGDLS and CDR2 YYNGEE. The CDR3 contains 15 residues. Trimming cost V 0 bases and J 3 bases, with 13 bases left between them. In DNA form, the CDR3 reads TGTGCCAGCAGCGTAGGTAGGGGGGGTCTCTACGAGCAGTACTTC. It yields the protein CASSVGRGGLYEQYF.

The chain links TRBV7-3 to TRBJ2-1; 11 nucleotides line up with TRBD2. This CDR3 is built from 16 residues. CDR1 is SGHTA and CDR2 is FQGTGA in the germline V gene. Trimming cost V 5 bases and J 2 bases; bases outside gene matches: 5. The CDR3 DNA reads as TGTGCCAGCAGCATTGGGACTAGCGGCGCCTACAATGAGCAGTTCTTC. As protein: CASSIGTSGAYNEQFF.